This T cell receptor (beta chain) was sequenced during a study of T cells in Graves' hyperthyroidism and ophthalmopathy. Study-level findings and limits: Blood samples included most of the expanded thyroid clonotypes exceeding 0.001.

The CDR3 has 16 residues. Trimming pared 2 bases from V and 6 bases from J, leaving 20 bases between. CDR1 is SEHNR, CDR2 FQNEAQ, per germline (reference sequence). Clinical symptoms, serum thyroxine, TRAb, thyroid ultrasound and orbital computed tomography established diagnosis. Roughly 10 ml of fresh peripheral blood supplied the PBMCs. RNA transcripts served as the template for amplifying TCR beta CDR3 regions. The primer set for the first-round RT-PCR of the TCR CDR3 was HTBI. TCRdb re-called the multiplex PCR reads through MiXCR, storing one row per CDR3 protein. The sample has under 350,000 distinct CDR3 sequences; 10% to 15% are singletons. In regard to this clonotype: Its antigen is undetermined. Since a much larger clone is just one base distant, this may be a read error.

This clonotype originated in a woman under 40 with Graves' hyperthyroidism that later progressed to Graves' ophthalmopathy. The sequencing sample was made of blood. The rearrangement links TRBV7-9 to TRBJ2-7, with a weak D call TRBD2 (6 bases). CDR3: CASSLSAGGNSPEQYF. In nucleotides, the CDR3 is TGTGCCAGCAGCTTATCCGCAGGCGGGAACTCACCCGAGCAGTACTTC.